The rows below give T cell receptor beta chains drawn from one sample of a study of blood T cell repertoires in COVID-19. The data were produced by immunoSEQ multiplex PCR, yet TCRdb's version contains in-frame clones alone and is incomplete. This table holds some 110,000 clones, roughly 80% found once. Specimen: peripheral blood. The receptors stem from a man in his fifties with acute or convalescent COVID-19. Both conserved end residues are part of each CDR3. The D gene is left open where the match is weak. Clone size is given for some rows only: seen once, a few or many times, or a class if the clone is expanded.

j_call: TRBJ2-7
clone_size: once
v_call: TRBV24-1
d_call: -
cdr3_aa: CATSDHRFNLREQYF
cdr3_nt: TGTGCCACCAGTGATCACAGGTTTAACTTGCGCGAGCAGTACTTC

j_call: TRBJ2-7
clone_size: -
v_call: TRBV5-1
d_call: TRBD2
cdr3_aa: CASSLGGRLAGIDEQYF
cdr3_nt: TGCGCCAGCAGCTTGGGGGGGCGACTAGCGGGTATCGACGAGCAGTACTTC

j_call: TRBJ2-2
clone_size: -
v_call: TRBV6-5
d_call: -
cdr3_aa: CATGVGVTGELFF
cdr3_nt: TGTGCCACAGGGGTGGGTGTCACCGGGGAGCTGTTTTTT

j_call: TRBJ1-6
clone_size: few
v_call: TRBV7-8
d_call: -
cdr3_aa: CASSLEPSRTLHF
cdr3_nt: TGTGCCAGCAGCTTAGAACCCTCGAGGACCCTCCACTTT

j_call: TRBJ2-2
clone_size: few
v_call: TRBV29-1
d_call: TRBD1
cdr3_aa: CSVSPGTVNTGELFF
cdr3_nt: TGCAGCGTGAGCCCCGGGACAGTGAACACCGGGGAGCTGTTTTTT

j_call: TRBJ2-5
clone_size: -
v_call: TRBV27
d_call: TRBD2
cdr3_aa: CASSRELAGMETQYF
cdr3_nt: TGTGCCAGCAGTCGAGAGCTAGCGGGAATGGAGACCCAGTACTTC

j_call: TRBJ2-5
clone_size: -
v_call: TRBV11-2
d_call: -
cdr3_aa: CASRGGGRRYQETQYF
cdr3_nt: TGTGCCAGCAGGGGAGGGGGACGGAGGTACCAAGAGACCCAGTACTTC

j_call: TRBJ1-6
clone_size: once
v_call: TRBV7-9
d_call: -
cdr3_aa: CASREDSGNSPLHF
cdr3_nt: TGTGCCAGCAGGGAGGACAGTGGGAATTCACCCCTCCACTTT

j_call: TRBJ2-7
clone_size: -
v_call: TRBV7-9
d_call: TRBD1
cdr3_aa: CASSATGVYEQYF
cdr3_nt: TGTGCCAGCAGCGCGACAGGGGTTTACGAGCAGTACTTC

j_call: TRBJ1-1
clone_size: -
v_call: TRBV7-6
d_call: TRBD1
cdr3_aa: CASSLVQDRGYGTEAFF
cdr3_nt: TGTGCCAGCAGCTTAGTCCAAGACAGGGGATACGGCACTGAAGCTTTCTTT